Here is one T cell receptor (beta chain) with its context. Clones were sequenced by immunoSEQ multiplex PCR, and TCRdb holds only the in-frame ones, with some missing. The sample comprises about 130,000 clones, 88% of which are singletons, and 0.95% to 1.5% rests with the top ten. This sample is drawn from a study of blood T cell repertoires in COVID-19. Germline V gives CDR1 SEHNR, CDR2 FQNEAQ (reference sequence). The CDR3 extends over 16 amino acids. With V trimmed by 5 bases and J by 4 bases, 11 bases remained unmatched. The sequenced sample consisted of peripheral blood. This chain uses TRBV7-9 with TRBJ2-3; the match to TRBD2 covers 8 bases. This receptor was obtained from a woman older than 75 with acute or convalescent COVID-19. Written as DNA, the CDR3 is TGTGCCAGCAGCCCCCGCCTACGGGAGGGCGCAGATACGCAGTATTTT. Amino acids: CASSPRLREGADTQYF.